The 31 T cell receptor beta chains below come from one sample, sequenced in a study of CD8 T cells in ankylosing spondylitis. These receptors have no identified antigens. TCRdb re-analysed the 5' RACE reads in MiXCR, keeping a single row per CDR3 protein. This table has some 840,000 distinct CDR3 sequences, over 9.5% appearing once. Overall study results and limits: Seven to nine highly homologous variants formed a TCR beta motif that appeared characteristic of ankylosing spondylitis blood.

The sequencing sample was made of blood, either unsorted or a sorted T cell fraction (not recorded which). Receptors were obtained from a male donor with ankylosing spondylitis.

This clonotype came up a few times. V is TRBV7-8 and J is TRBJ2-1; D is perhaps TRBD2 (5 bases). There are 14 residues in the CDR3. Germline lookup yields CDR1 SGHVS and CDR2 FQNEAQ. Trimming cost V 1 base and J 3 bases, with 7 bases left between them. CDR3 amino acids: CASSLETNYNEQFF. The CDR3, as DNA: TGTGCCAGCAGCTTAGAGACTAACTACAATGAGCAGTTCTTC.

The chain joins TRBV12-3 or TRBV12-4 to TRBJ1-1; perhaps TRBD1 as D (5 bases). Trimming pared 5 bases from V and 6 bases from J, leaving 22 bases between. The CDR3 consists of 16 residues. The chain's CDR3 is CASSQRQGMVIAEAFF. Here the CDR3 DNA reads TGTGCCAGCAGTCAAAGGCAGGGAATGGTCATCGCTGAAGCTTTCTTT.

This clonotype was recorded many times. The gene calls are TRBV5-1 and TRBJ1-1, with unresolved D. CDR3 length equals 14 residues. CDR1 is SGHRS, CDR2 YFSETQ, per germline. V was shortened by 2 bases and J by 0 bases, with 8 bases between the two germline ends. The CDR3 region is CASSFRAMNTEAFF. The CDR3 nucleotides read TGCGCCAGCAGCTTCCGGGCCATGAACACTGAAGCTTTCTTT.

In this sample, this clonotype turned up a few times. The CDR3 here is CSASEGYSYEQYF. CDR3 coding DNA: TGCAGTGCTAGTGAGGGATACTCCTACGAGCAGTACTTC. The rearrangement links TRBV20-1 to TRBJ2-7, with D tentatively TRBD2 (5 bases). Germline loops: CDR1 DFQATT, CDR2 SNEGSKA (reference sequence). The CDR3 is 13 residues long. V lost 3 bases, J lost 0 bases, and 9 bases lay in between.

The genes are TRBV20-1 and TRBJ2-7; D possibly corresponds to TRBD2 (5 bases). Trimming left V 0 bases short and J 0 bases short, with 18 bases between. From germline, CDR1 is DFQATT and CDR2 SNEGSKA (reference sequence). The CDR3 has 17 residues. The CDR3 DNA is TGCAGTGCTAGAGATACCGGCCACGGCGGGTACTCCTACGAGCAGTACTTC. Protein product: CSARDTGHGGYSYEQYF.

This clonotype was found a few times. The chain recombines TRBV5-1 with TRBJ2-1, with 12 nucleotides matching TRBD2. Germline V CDR1 and CDR2: SGHRS, YFSETQ. The CDR3 is 17 amino acids. The V segment lost 2 bases and the J segment 7 bases; nucleotides outside the gene matches: 10. CDR3 sequence (DNA): TGCGCCAGCAGCTTAGACCCTAGCGGGGGGGCGCGGAATGAGCAGTTCTTC. Protein sequence: CASSLDPSGGARNEQFF.

This clonotype came up many times. The chain employs TRBV6-1 and TRBJ1-1, with D possibly TRBD1 on 5 matching bases. Trimming removed 6 bases from V and 0 bases from J, with 11 bases in between. CDR3 length: 14 residues. Germline CDR1 reads MNHNS; CDR2 reads SASEGT. CDR3 DNA sequence: TGTGCCAGCAGGAGAGACAGAATGAACACTGAAGCTTTCTTT. Translation gives CASRRDRMNTEAFF.

In this sample, this clonotype turned up many times. This rearrangement joins TRBV30 to TRBJ1-5, with TRBD1 as a possible D gene (5 bases). Per germline, CDR1 GTSNPN and CDR2 SVGIG (reference sequence). This CDR3 has 15 amino acids. Trimming pared 0 bases from V and 1 base from J, leaving 10 bases between. The CDR3 loop reads CAWSVKGWSNQPQHF. CDR3 DNA: TGTGCCTGGAGTGTGAAGGGGTGGAGCAATCAGCCCCAGCATTTT. The variable domain in full, completed from reference TRBV30 and TRBJ1-5, reads SQTIHQWPATLVQPVGSPLSLECTVEGTSNPNLYWYRQAAGRGLQLLFYSVGIGQISSEVPQNLSASRPQDRQFILSSKKLLLSDSGFYLCAWSVKGWSNQPQHFGDGTRLSIL.

The V gene is TRBV7-2, the J gene TRBJ1-2, with 8 bases lining up with TRBD1. Germline assignment: CDR1 SGHTA and CDR2 FQGNSA. CDR3 length: 14 residues. V shed 2 bases, J shed 3 bases, and the junction held 2 bases outside the gene matches. CDR3 sequence: CASSLTTGDYGYTF. The CDR3 coding sequence is TGTGCCAGCAGCTTAACGACAGGGGACTATGGCTACACCTTC.

V gene TRBV14 combines with J gene TRBJ2-4; maybe TRBD1 (6 bases). Trimming shortened V by 4 bases and J by 6 bases, and 10 bases separated the two germline ends. CDR3 length: 13 amino acids. CDR1 is SGHDN, CDR2 FVKESK, per germline. The CDR3 loop is CASSPGHVNIQYF. CDR3 coding DNA: TGTGCCAGCAGCCCGGGACACGTAAACATTCAGTACTTC.

This clonotype was counted a single time. V is TRBV11-2 and J is TRBJ2-7; D remains unclear. The CDR3 length is 14 residues. Germline V gene sequence: CDR1 SGHAT, CDR2 FQNNGV. V lost 0 bases, J lost 6 bases, and 12 bases lay in between. CDR3 sequence (DNA): TGTGCCAGCAGCTTAGACCTTGCCTTCCCCGAGCAGTACTTC. Protein product: CASSLDLAFPEQYF.

This chain joins TRBV20-1 and TRBJ2-7; 7 bases map to TRBD1. The CDR3 contains 14 residues. Germline CDR1 DFQATT, CDR2 SNEGSKA (reference sequence). The J segment lost 2 bases and the V segment lost 5 bases, leaving 9 bases of the junction unmatched. The CDR3 sequence is CSAQTGTETYEQYF. CDR3 coding DNA: TGCAGTGCTCAAACCGGGACAGAGACCTACGAGCAGTACTTC.

The V gene is TRBV7-9, the J gene TRBJ2-1; 11 nucleotides line up with TRBD2. The CDR3 loop spans 12 amino acids. Germline V lookup: CDR1 SEHNR, CDR2 FQNEAQ (reference sequence). Trimming took 1 base from V and 16 from J; bases not matched to a gene: 3. The CDR3 DNA is TGTGCCAGCAGCTTAGATACTAGCGGGGGCTTCTTC. Translating it yields CASSLDTSGGFF.

This clonotype was observed a handful of times. The chain uses TRBV29-1 and TRBJ2-7, with no clear D. Trimming took off 0 bases at V and 1 base at J, with 4 bases between the two ends. Germline V CDR1 and CDR2: SQVTM, ANQGSEA. The CDR3 loop spans 12 amino acids. The CDR3 sequence: CSVEDESYEQYF. In DNA, the CDR3 is TGCAGCGTTGAAGATGAGTCCTACGAGCAGTACTTC.

This clonotype was counted between two and nine times. The rearrangement links TRBV6-1 to TRBJ2-1, with a tentative D call TRBD2 (6 bases). V lost 5 bases to trimming and J lost 9 bases, with 20 bases between them. From germline, CDR1 is MNHNS and CDR2 SASEGT. This CDR3 contains 15 residues. CDR3 nucleotides: TGTGCCAGCAGTCAGCCGGGACTGGGCTTTGGTGAGCAGTTCTTC. This codes for CASSQPGLGFGEQFF.

In this sample, this clonotype turned up a few times. This chain links TRBV5-6 with TRBJ2-1, with D maybe TRBD2 (6 bases). Germline V gene sequence: CDR1 SGHDT, CDR2 YYEEEE. Trimming pared 2 bases from V and 0 bases from J, leaving 12 bases between. This CDR3 is 16 amino acids long. The CDR3 protein is CASSFLAQSSYNEQFF. CDR3 bases: TGTGCCAGCAGCTTCCTAGCGCAGAGCTCCTACAATGAGCAGTTCTTC.

The chain uses TRBV5-1 and TRBJ2-4; 9 nucleotides agree with TRBD1. The CDR3 consists of 18 residues. V lost 0 bases, J lost 2 bases, and 9 bases stayed unmatched. Germline CDR1 reads SGHRS; CDR2 reads YFSETQ. CDR3 nucleotides: TGCGCCAGCAGCTTGGACCCTACAGGGGGCTTGACCAAAAACATTCAGTACTTC. It is translated as CASSLDPTGGLTKNIQYF.

This clonotype was seen only a few times. The chain joins TRBV20-1 to TRBJ1-1; a possible D gene is TRBD1 (6 bases). The CDR3 runs to 14 residues. Between the trimmed V and J ends, which lost 4 bases and 5 bases, there was a span of 17 bases. Germline V gene data show CDR1 as DFQATT and CDR2 as SNEGSKA (reference sequence). In nucleotides, the CDR3 is TGCAGTGCTAAAAGGGGGGCGGCGTGGACTGAAGCTTTCTTT. Protein sequence: CSAKRGAAWTEAFF.

V is TRBV30 and J is TRBJ1-6; D not resolved. There are 13 residues in the CDR3. The V gene's germline CDR1 is GTSNPN and CDR2 SVGIG (reference sequence). V was pared by 6 bases and J by 7 bases, with 13 bases between. Here the CDR3 reads CACILITNSPLHF. CDR3 sequence (DNA): TGTGCCTGCATACTTATTACCAATTCACCCCTCCACTTT. The whole variable domain, filled in from reference TRBV30 and TRBJ1-6, reads SQTIHQWPATLVQPVGSPLSLECTVEGTSNPNLYWYRQAAGRGLQLLFYSVGIGQISSEVPQNLSASRPQDRQFILSSKKLLLSDSGFYLCACILITNSPLHFGNGTRLTVT.

This chain links TRBV18 with TRBJ1-5; weak D call: TRBD1 (5 bases). Looked up from germline, CDR1 is KGHSH and CDR2 is LQKENI. Trimming took off 3 bases at V and 11 bases at J, with 14 bases between the two ends. This CDR3 comprises 13 residues. The CDR3, as DNA: TGTGCCAGCTCACCGGGACCGAGAACAGCCCAGCATTTT. It translates to CASSPGPRTAQHF.

The rearrangement joins TRBV29-1 to TRBJ2-7; D gene ambiguous. The CDR3 totals 13 residues. The V gene lost 6 bases and the J gene lost 3 bases, with 15 bases spanning the gap. Germline CDR1 reads SQVTM; CDR2 reads ANQGSEA. This CDR3 is CSVLQPTYYEQYF. In DNA, the CDR3 is TGCAGCGTGTTACAGCCTACTTACTACGAGCAGTACTTC.

The chain carries TRBV2 and TRBJ2-3; D is uncertain. The germline V and J ends were trimmed by 7 bases and 0 bases, with 11 bases remaining between them. CDR3 length equals 14 residues. Germline lookup yields CDR1 SNHLY and CDR2 FYNNEI. The CDR3: CASKLLSSTDTQYF. CDR3 nucleotides: TGTGCCAGCAAGTTACTATCTAGCACAGATACGCAGTATTTT.

This chain joins TRBV15 and TRBJ1-4; D is unresolved. V lost 4 bases and J 4 bases, leaving 13 bases between the germline ends. CDR3 length equals 15 residues. Germline CDR1 and CDR2: LNHNV and YYDKDF (reference sequence). CDR3 protein: CATSISTEFNEKLFF. In nucleotides, the CDR3 is TGTGCCACCAGCATCTCGACTGAATTTAATGAAAAACTGTTTTTT.

CDR3 coding DNA: TGCAGTGCCGCCGGGACAGGGACCTACGAGCAGTACTTC. Amino acids: CSAAGTGTYEQYF. The gene calls are TRBV20-1 and TRBJ2-7, with TRBD1 identical over 9 bases. CDR1 and CDR2 (germline): DFQATT, SNEGSKA (reference sequence). The CDR3 totals 13 residues. The V and J ends lost 6 bases and 2 bases, in that order; junction bases with no gene match: 5.

This clonotype was recorded many times. The chain is built from TRBV10-3 and TRBJ2-2; D is unclear. Germline V gives CDR1 ENHRY, CDR2 SYGVKD. The CDR3 is 12 residues long. Trimming pared 4 bases from V and 5 bases from J, leaving 5 bases between. The CDR3 loop is CAISGLTGELFF. The CDR3 nucleotides are TGTGCCATCAGTGGTTTAACCGGGGAGCTGTTTTTT.

This clonotype occurred many times. The V and J genes are TRBV4-3 and TRBJ2-3, with a tentative D call TRBD2 (6 bases). This CDR3 has 15 amino acids. Trimming pared 1 base from V and 5 bases from J, leaving 13 bases between. Germline assignment: CDR1 LGHNA and CDR2 YSLEER. The CDR3 is CASSQGGDLGDTQYF. The CDR3 DNA sequence: TGCGCCAGCAGCCAAGGGGGGGACTTAGGAGATACGCAGTATTTT.

This clonotype has just a few counts. This chain connects TRBV19 to TRBJ1-1; no definite D call. Deletions cut 7 bases from V and 6 bases from J, with 15 bases between. Germline CDR1 is LNHDA and CDR2 is SQIVND (reference sequence). The CDR3 has 13 residues. CDR3 DNA: TGTGCCAGTAAGACGGGAGAAGGGTCTGAAGCTTTCTTT. It specifies CASKTGEGSEAFF.

This clonotype was seen repeatedly, ten times or more. The chain uses TRBV20-1 and TRBJ2-2, with D hard to call. CDR3 size: 15 residues. In germline, CDR1 is DFQATT, CDR2 SNEGSKA (reference sequence). Between the trimmed V and J ends, which lost 6 bases and 2 bases, there was a span of 16 bases. In DNA, the CDR3 is TGCAGTGCCCTCAGGCCCGACGATAACACCGGGGAGCTGTTTTTT. Its protein product is CSALRPDDNTGELFF.

This clonotype was observed at least ten times. The gene calls are TRBV12-3 or TRBV12-4 and TRBJ1-1, with D unclear. This CDR3 region has 11 residues. The V gene lost 3 bases and the J gene lost 9 bases, with 8 bases spanning the gap. The CDR3 reads CASSLARKAFF. The CDR3 DNA follows: TGTGCCAGCAGTTTGGCCAGGAAAGCTTTCTTT.

This clonotype was counted a few times. The chain joins TRBV18 to TRBJ2-1, with a weak D call TRBD1 (6 bases). The CDR3 totals 16 residues. The germline CDR1 and CDR2 sequences are KGHSH and LQKENI. Trimming removed 1 base at V and 1 base at J, with 11 bases between. In DNA form, the CDR3 reads TGTGCCAGCTCACCACGGATGACAGGATCCTACAATGAGCAGTTCTTC. It is translated as CASSPRMTGSYNEQFF.

Regarding this clonotype: Sequence at one end of the junction differs from germline and may be a read error. The chain links TRBV7-2 to TRBJ2-1, with 9 positions matching TRBD1. The germline CDR1 and CDR2 sequences are SGHTA and FQGNSA. This CDR3 comprises 15 residues. The CDR3 region is CASRDTGGSYNEQIF. CDR3 nucleotide sequence: TGTGCCAGCAGGGACACAGGGGGCTCCTACAATGAGCAGATCTTC.